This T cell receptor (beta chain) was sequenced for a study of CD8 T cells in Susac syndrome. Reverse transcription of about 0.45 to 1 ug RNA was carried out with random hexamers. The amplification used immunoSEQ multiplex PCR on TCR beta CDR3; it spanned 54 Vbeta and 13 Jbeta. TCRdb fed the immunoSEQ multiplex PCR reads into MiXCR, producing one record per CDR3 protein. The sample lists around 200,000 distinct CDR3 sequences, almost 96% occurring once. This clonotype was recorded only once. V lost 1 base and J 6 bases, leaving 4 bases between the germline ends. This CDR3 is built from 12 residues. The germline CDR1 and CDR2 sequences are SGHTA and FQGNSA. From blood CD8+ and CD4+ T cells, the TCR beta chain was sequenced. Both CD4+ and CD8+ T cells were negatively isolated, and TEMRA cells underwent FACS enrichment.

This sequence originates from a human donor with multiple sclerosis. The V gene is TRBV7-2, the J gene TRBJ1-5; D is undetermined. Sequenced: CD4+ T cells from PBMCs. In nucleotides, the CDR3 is TGTGCCAGCAGCTTAGGGAGTCAGCCCCAGCATTTT. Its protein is CASSLGSQPQHF.